This T cell receptor beta chain came from a study of CD8+ T cells in alopecia areata. In the study overall: Oral tofacitinib, 5 to 10 mg twice daily, was given in an open-label trial. Tofacitinib was given for 6 to 18 months, then stopped for 6 months. Study outcomes and limitations: Sequenced scalp T cells also include alphabeta T cells resident in normal skin. Normal scalp had lower clonality than lesional scalp, with alopecia totalis/universalis lesions showing this most strongly.

Note on this clone: The antigen remains undetermined.

Germline loops: CDR1 SGHVS, CDR2 FNYEAQ. The CDR3 is 13 amino acids. V gave up 4 bases and J gave up 0 bases, with 6 bases separating them. Sequencing relied on a cDNA template that was reverse transcribed from extracted RNA. Method: immunoSEQ multiplex PCR; TCRdb's copy keeps in-frame clones and lacks some. The data hold 250,000 to 300,000 clones, with more than 45% observed a single time. Noted treatment: oral pan-JAK inhibitor, 5-10 mg twice daily. The sample was CD4+ T cells sorted from blood, taken at week 24, from a patient treated with tofacitinib. The source is a human donor with alopecia areata. The rearrangement links TRBV7-6 to TRBJ1-1, with D hard to call. The CDR3 DNA reads as TGTGCCAGCAGCTCCGGACTGAACACTGAAGCTTTCTTT. Its translation is CASSSGLNTEAFF. Combining the CDR3 with reference TRBV7-6 and TRBJ1-1 gives the whole variable domain GAGVSQSPRYKVTKRGQDVALRCDPISGHVSLYWYRQALGQGPEFLTYFNYEAQQDKSGLPNDRFSAERPEGSISTLTIQRTEQRDSAMYRCASSSGLNTEAFFGQGTRLTVV.